Given below is one T cell receptor beta chain in context. The CDR3 spans 13 residues. V dropped 7 bases and J dropped 9; count of bases not matched to a gene: 11. CDR1 and CDR2 from the germline V gene are SGHVS and FQNEAQ. The data were obtained in a study of T cell responses to AZD1222 COVID-19 vaccine. The repertoire was sequenced with immunoSEQ multiplex PCR; TCRdb's copy has only in-frame clones and lacks some. In the table there are about 150,000 clones, approximately 87% of which are singletons. The V and J genes are TRBV7-8 and TRBJ2-7; 8 bases match TRBD2. The sequencing here drew on peripheral blood, taken on day 0 of MenACWY control vaccination. This receptor was obtained from an adult in good health. The CDR3 bases are TGTGCCAGCACCCCGGGGGGGGGTCTAGGGCAGTACTTC. Translating gives CASTPGGGLGQYF.